The source of this T cell receptor (beta chain) is a study of human T cells and chemical hapten exposure. Concerning this clonotype itself: Given a much more abundant clone one base away, this may be a read error. The conserved closing phenylalanine or tryptophan is absent in this CDR3, likely reflecting a read error.

Time point reported: patch test 3, about 24 weeks after DPC sensitization. Treatment here: therapeutic diphenylcyclopropenone sensitization with weekly scalp DPC. TCRdb reprocessed the RACE reads with MiXCR, giving one entry per CDR3 protein. The repertoire has roughly 64,000 distinct CDR3 sequences, approximately 10% of them found once; the top ten carry roughly 2.3%. The material sequenced was whole blood, taken in connection with sensitization to the hapten diphenylcyclopropenone (DPC). This receptor was taken from a woman aged 25 to 39 with alopecia areata. Some clones in this sample may be carry-over from other donors' samples.

The CDR3 DNA sequence: TGTGCCAGCTCACCAGAGGTCGGCACTGAAGCTTTCTCT. This sequence encodes CASSPEVGTEAFS. The chain links TRBV18 to TRBJ1-1; no reliable D call. V was shortened by 2 bases and J by 4 bases, with 8 bases between the two germline ends. CDR3 length equals 13 residues. The germline CDR1 and CDR2 sequences are KGHSH and LQKENI.